These T cell receptor beta chains were read from a single sample in a study of identical twins. TCRdb independently ran MiXCR on the 5' RACE reads; one entry per CDR3 protein. Of under 250,000 distinct CDR3 sequences detected, 10% to 15% appear once; the ten largest clones hold roughly 4%. The sample was also reused in another study, on yellow fever vaccine responses in identical twins.

Sequencing was performed on memory (CD45RO+) T cells sorted from blood. Receptors were obtained from a woman aged 18-29 years in good health. CDR3s include the opening cysteine and the closing phenylalanine or tryptophan. A D gene is named only where the DNA matches it firmly. The listing skips clone size in some rows; elsewhere it reads once, few, many or a size class.

j_call d_call v_call clone_size cdr3_aa cdr3_nt
TRBJ2-7 . TRBV3-1 . CASSQDWPYEQYF TGTGCCAGCAGCCAAGATTGGCCATACGAGCAGTACTTC
TRBJ2-7 . TRBV20-1 many CSARDLGLIYEQYF TGCAGTGCTAGAGACCTCGGACTTATCTACGAGCAGTACTTC
TRBJ1-1 . TRBV27 . CASSLYPRTVSTEAFF TGTGCCAGCAGTTTATACCCCCGGACAGTTTCCACTGAAGCTTTCTTT
TRBJ2-5 TRBD2 TRBV3-1 few CASSQAGRGGRETQYF TGTGCCAGCAGCCAAGCTGGTCGGGGGGGTAGGGAGACCCAGTACTTC
TRBJ1-5 TRBD1 TRBV20-1 many CSAKRGDRAQHF TGCAGTGCAAAAAGAGGGGACAGGGCCCAGCATTTT
TRBJ2-7 TRBD1 TRBV6-5 . CASSYMPGQGAYEQYF TGTGCCAGCAGTTACATGCCGGGACAGGGGGCCTACGAGCAGTACTTC
TRBJ1-1 TRBD1 TRBV11-2 . CASSLGPPGGVRNTEAFF TGTGCCAGCAGCTTAGGTCCCCCAGGGGGAGTAAGGAACACTGAAGCTTTCTTT
TRBJ1-1 TRBD1 TRBV12-3/TRBV12-4 few CASSRQGASNTEAFF TGTGCCAGCAGTAGACAGGGGGCATCGAACACTGAAGCTTTCTTT
TRBJ2-1 . TRBV11-3 . CASSLGIVDEQFF TGTGCCAGCAGCTTAGGCATCGTAGATGAGCAGTTCTTC
TRBJ2-1 . TRBV3-1 few CASSQTRGAYNEQFF TGTGCCAGCAGCCAAACCAGGGGCGCCTACAATGAGCAGTTCTTC
TRBJ1-6 . TRBV7-2 . CASSSPQGNLNSPLHF TGTGCCAGCAGCTCTCCTCAAGGGAACTTGAATTCACCCCTCCACTTT
TRBJ1-5 . TRBV24-1 few CATSDVDSQNQPQHF TGTGCCACCAGTGATGTGGACAGCCAAAATCAGCCCCAGCATTTT
TRBJ1-6 . TRBV2 many CASSEQTNSPLHF TGTGCCAGCAGTGAACAGACCAATTCACCCCTCCACTTT
TRBJ2-1 . TRBV12-3/TRBV12-4 many CASSLKKGGEQFF TGTGCCAGCAGTCTCAAAAAAGGTGGTGAGCAGTTCTTC
TRBJ2-5 TRBD2 TRBV6-1 many CASSPGLAVGTQYF TGTGCCAGCAGCCCGGGACTAGCGGTGGGGACCCAGTACTTC
TRBJ2-1 TRBD2 TRBV9 . CASSVAGTSGGTYNEQFF TGTGCCAGCAGCGTAGCGGGGACTAGCGGGGGTACCTACAATGAGCAGTTCTTC
TRBJ2-2 . TRBV28 few CASSFPASLLGTGELFF TGTGCCAGCAGTTTTCCGGCTAGCCTCCTAGGAACCGGGGAGCTGTTTTTT
TRBJ2-7 . TRBV3-1 many CASSQAGASYEQYF TGTGCCAGCAGCCAAGCGGGGGCATCCTACGAGCAGTACTTC
TRBJ2-2 . TRBV20-1 many CSAEGSRGGELFF TGCAGTGCCGAGGGTTCCCGTGGCGGGGAGCTGTTTTTT
TRBJ2-3 . TRBV10-3 few CAISERGGGPTDTQYF TGTGCCATCAGTGAACGAGGGGGGGGCCCGACAGATACGCAGTATTTT
TRBJ2-3 TRBD2 TRBV24-1 . CATSIGSGTSPRWYF TGTGCCACCAGTATTGGATCCGGGACTAGCCCTCGGTGGTATTTT
TRBJ2-7 . TRBV20-1 few CSARYGSGYEQYF TGCAGTGCTAGATACGGGAGCGGATACGAGCAGTACTTC
TRBJ2-2 . TRBV30 . CAWIGFQNTGELFF TGTGCCTGGATTGGTTTCCAGAACACCGGGGAGCTGTTTTTT
TRBJ1-6 . TRBV4-3 few CASSQDPTSPLHF TGCGCCAGCAGCCAAGATCCGACTTCACCCCTCCACTTT
TRBJ2-1 . TRBV5-1 . CASSLDGTGNEQFF TGCGCCAGCAGCTTAGACGGGACGGGCAATGAGCAGTTCTTC
TRBJ2-3 TRBD2 TRBV5-1 many CASSLKTSGGTDTQYF TGCGCCAGCAGCCTCAAGACTAGCGGGGGCACAGATACGCAGTATTTT
TRBJ2-5 TRBD2 TRBV11-2 few CASSLSGSGGTKTQYF TGTGCCAGCAGCCTCAGCGGGAGCGGGGGCACTAAGACCCAGTACTTC
TRBJ1-5 . TRBV12-3/TRBV12-4 many CASSLATLGGNQPQHF TGTGCCAGCAGTTTAGCGACCTTAGGGGGCAATCAGCCCCAGCATTTT
TRBJ2-7 TRBD2 TRBV29-1 many CSVVPSGGHYEQYF TGCAGCGTTGTACCTAGCGGGGGACATTACGAGCAGTACTTC
TRBJ1-1 . TRBV6-2/TRBV6-3 few CASSYSSGFGEAFF TGTGCCAGCAGTTACTCGTCGGGGTTCGGTGAAGCTTTCTTT
TRBJ1-4 . TRBV28 . CASRDQNEKLFF TGTGCCAGCAGGGACCAGAATGAAAAACTGTTTTTT
TRBJ2-5 . TRBV7-9 few CASSPRLAYQETQYF TGTGCCAGCAGCCCTCGGTTAGCCTACCAAGAGACCCAGTACTTC
TRBJ1-4 TRBD1 TRBV29-1 many CSARPGTGIEKLFF TGCAGCGCCCGACCGGGGACAGGGATCGAAAAACTGTTTTTT
TRBJ2-3 . TRBV2 . CASRARTKGGTDTQYF TGTGCCAGCAGAGCCCGGACCAAGGGGGGCACAGATACGCAGTATTTT
TRBJ2-7 . TRBV20-1 few CSARGAASYEQYF TGCAGTGCTAGAGGGGCAGCCTCCTACGAGCAGTACTTC
TRBJ2-3 TRBD2 TRBV5-1 . CASSLGLSGGASDTQYF TGCGCCAGCAGCTTGGGTCTTAGCGGGGGGGCCTCAGATACGCAGTATTTT
TRBJ2-1 TRBD2 TRBV12-3/TRBV12-4 many CASSSSGTTRNEQFF TGTGCCAGCAGTTCATCTGGGACTACTCGCAATGAGCAGTTCTTC
TRBJ2-3 . TRBV12-3/TRBV12-4 . CASSLFMGADTQYF TGTGCCAGCAGTTTATTTATGGGAGCAGATACGCAGTATTTT
TRBJ1-5 . TRBV12-3/TRBV12-4 . CASSFRRGNQPQHF TGTGCCAGCAGTTTCCGTAGGGGCAATCAGCCCCAGCATTTT
TRBJ2-7 . TRBV28 many CASLRDNYEQYF TGTGCCAGCCTCCGGGACAACTACGAGCAGTACTTC
TRBJ2-2 . TRBV28 few CATRSRDVTGELFF TGTGCCACCCGTTCTAGGGACGTTACCGGGGAGCTGTTTTTT
TRBJ2-3 . TRBV15 few CATSRVSTDTQYF TGTGCCACCAGCAGAGTCAGCACAGATACGCAGTATTTT
TRBJ2-1 . TRBV4-3 many CASSQGPAYNEQFF TGCGCCAGCAGCCAAGGGCCGGCCTACAATGAGCAGTTCTTC
TRBJ2-2 TRBD1 TRBV9 few CASSAGQLNTGELFF TGTGCCAGCAGCGCGGGACAGTTGAACACCGGGGAGCTGTTTTTT
TRBJ2-1 TRBD1 TRBV3-1 few CASSPWWTGGSNEQFF TGTGCCAGCAGCCCTTGGTGGACAGGGGGCTCAAATGAGCAGTTCTTC
TRBJ2-7 . TRBV20-1 . CSASWQSLNEQYF TGCAGTGCTAGTTGGCAGTCTCTTAACGAGCAGTACTTC
TRBJ1-1 . TRBV20-1 many CSAQGMNTEAFF TGCAGTGCTCAGGGGATGAACACTGAAGCTTTCTTT
TRBJ2-3 TRBD2 TRBV7-9 few CASSAGEPTQYF TGTGCCAGCAGCGCGGGGGAACCTACGCAGTATTTT
TRBJ2-1 . TRBV20-1 . CSARASHGYNEQFF TGCAGTGCTAGAGCCTCCCACGGCTACAATGAGCAGTTCTTC
TRBJ2-7 TRBD1 TRBV14 few CASSHTTGGHSYEQYF TGTGCCAGCAGTCATACGACAGGGGGTCACTCCTACGAGCAGTACTTC
TRBJ2-7 . TRBV15 few CATSTNHLRQYF TGTGCCACCAGCACCAACCACCTCAGGCAGTACTTC
TRBJ2-5 . TRBV2 . CASSDEGGETQYF TGTGCCAGCAGTGACGAGGGCGGAGAGACCCAGTACTTC
TRBJ2-2 . TRBV12-3/TRBV12-4 . CASSKGRSNTGELFF TGTGCCAGCAGTAAGGGACGCTCGAACACCGGGGAGCTGTTTTTT
TRBJ2-1 . TRBV10-3 many CAISEIDNPSYNEQFF TGTGCCATCAGTGAGATTGACAATCCCTCCTACAATGAGCAGTTCTTC